The clone carrying this TCR beta chain has at least ten counts. This sample is part of a study of T-cell reconstitution after alpha-beta-depleted transplantation in children. Unique molecular identifiers tagged the TCRbeta library. TCRdb analysed the PCR reads with MiXCR anew, one entry per CDR3 protein. The sample consists of fewer than 750,000 distinct CDR3 sequences, 23% of them appearing once. Germline V lookup: CDR1 SGHAT, CDR2 FQNNGV. Trimming cost V 5 bases and J 0 bases; bases outside gene matches: 0. The CDR3 consists of 14 residues. This clonotype was obtained from a boy under two years old who had a stem cell transplant for acute myeloid leukemia, so the T cells may come from the graft donor. The source was PBMCs, mostly from graft donor cells, collected 360 days after TCRalphabeta/CD19-depleted stem cell transplant. The chain has TRBV11-2 and TRBJ2-1; TRBD2 aligns across 8 bases. The CDR3 DNA follows: TGTGCCAGCAGCCGGGGGGGCTCCTACAATGAGCAGTTCTTC. Its translation: CASSRGGSYNEQFF.